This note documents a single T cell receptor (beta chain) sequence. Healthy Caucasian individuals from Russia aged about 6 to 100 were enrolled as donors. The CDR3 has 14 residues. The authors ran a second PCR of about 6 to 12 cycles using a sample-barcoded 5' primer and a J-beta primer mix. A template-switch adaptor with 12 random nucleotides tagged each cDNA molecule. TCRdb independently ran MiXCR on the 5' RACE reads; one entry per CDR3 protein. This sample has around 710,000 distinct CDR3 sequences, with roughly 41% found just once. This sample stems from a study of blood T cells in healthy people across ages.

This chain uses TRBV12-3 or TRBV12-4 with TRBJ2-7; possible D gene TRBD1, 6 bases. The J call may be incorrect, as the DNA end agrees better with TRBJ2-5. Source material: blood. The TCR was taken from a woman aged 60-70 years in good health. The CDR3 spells CASSFPGTRETQYF. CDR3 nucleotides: TGTGCCAGCAGTTTCCCCGGGACAAGAGAGACCCAGTACTTC.